What follows is one TCR beta chain and its context. This specimen belongs to a study of blood T cell repertoires in COVID-19. Overall study: T cells, B-cell-depleted T cells, or PBMCs provided the cDNA or gDNA that served as material.

Germline values: CDR1 SGHRS, CDR2 YFSETQ. Trimming took 0 bases from V and 6 from J, leaving 15 bases between them. This CDR3 comprises 15 residues. The authors' processing: Cell counts per sample came from amplifying reference gene primers. Clones were read by immunoSEQ multiplex PCR, and TCRdb kept only the in-frame ones, dropping some. Clonal size and the V and J genes are those of that table, whereas D and trimming came from the DNA. Among hundreds of thousands of clones listed, approximately 86% were seen once. The chain has TRBV5-1 and TRBJ1-1, with D perhaps matching TRBD1 (6 bases). Sample: peripheral blood. The sequence was collected from a woman aged 60-75 years who had recovered from COVID-19. CDR3 coding DNA: TGCGCCAGCAGCTTGGCTCCGGGGGGCCTGGCTGAAGCTTTCTTT. This codes for CASSLAPGGLAEAFF.